This T cell receptor beta chain was sequenced during a study of neurological immune-mediated disorders. V shed 0 bases, J shed 5 bases, and the junction held 8 bases outside the gene matches. The germline gives CDR1 SGHRS, CDR2 YFSETQ. CDR3 length: 16 residues. This clonotype was found many times. Synthesis of cDNA was accomplished via 5'RACE employing 10-nucleotide random UMIs. TCRdb reprocessed the 5' RACE reads with MiXCR, giving one entry per CDR3 protein. The sample has about 59,000 distinct CDR3 sequences, approximately 25% seen once. Regarding time point: technical triplicate 2. Specimen: PBMCs. The TCR sequence derives from a man aged 55-75 years with HTLV-1-associated myelopathy (HAM/TSP). This chain joins TRBV5-1 and TRBJ2-1; TRBD2 matches 7 bases. The CDR3 protein is CASSLGGGGANNEQFF. The CDR3 coding sequence is TGCGCCAGCAGCTTGGGGGGGGGAGGGGCCAACAATGAGCAGTTCTTC. Based on the CDR3 plus reference TRBV5-1 and TRBJ2-1, the full variable domain is KAGVTQTPRYLIKTRGQQVTLSCSPISGHRSVSWYQQTPGQGLQFLFEYFSETQRNKGNFPGRFSGRQFSNSRSEMNVSTLELGDSALYLCASSLGGGGANNEQFFGPGTRLTVL.